This T cell receptor (beta chain) was observed in a study of T cell responses to AZD1222 COVID-19 vaccine. Study-wide results and limits: Only 6 or 7 AZD1222 recipients tested seropositive at baseline. Reports indicate that nearly half of spike-specific TCRs are directed at unmutated variant regions. Mostly white British, mostly female donors; authors suggested clonal diversity may be underestimated.

Assay: immunoSEQ multiplex PCR; the TCRdb copy retains only in-frame clones and omits some. The sample yields some 150,000 clones, 90% to 95% seen once. V was clipped by 2 bases and J by 0 bases, with 4 bases between them. Germline loops: CDR1 SGHTA, CDR2 FQGNSA. The length of the CDR3 is 13 residues. Points on this clone: Its antigen is unknown.

V usage is TRBV7-2 and J usage is TRBJ1-1; D remains unclear. The specimen was peripheral blood, collected on day 0 of MenACWY control vaccination. The TCR sequence derives from an adult in good health. DNA of the CDR3: TGTGCCAGCAGCTTATGGATGAACACTGAAGCTTTCTTT. It is translated as CASSLWMNTEAFF.